Here is one TCR beta chain with its context. Its antigen has not been determined. Base qualities were left out, and no much larger clone turns up one base away. The entry originates in a study of blood T cell repertoires in COVID-19 (dated by TCRdb to 2020 to 2021). Notes on the research overall: Samples covering the acute and convalescent phases of COVID-19 were provided by collaborators in the United States, Italy and Spain. Subjects who had been exposed to COVID-19, were actively infected with it, or had recovered from it provided the deeply sampled blood TCRbeta repertoires that made up the dataset. The material from the prospective study consisted of cDNA or gDNA derived from T cells, B-cell-depleted T cells, or PBMCs. The samples were drawn from two sources: the first 160 participants of the ongoing ImmuneRACE study, and 1,200 or so subjects contributed by 6 global collaborators. A de-identified subject ID, COVID-19 status, age in years and sex were almost always included in the sample metadata. Where available, HLA class I and class II types were obtained from metadata supplied by the sample provider rather than from assay-based typing. The repertoires were released in a freely available public database meant as a resource for research on the immune response to SARS-CoV-2.

At one collaborating source in Seattle, patients were enrolled during active infection and were followed longitudinally through the course of disease. Whole blood was collected in K2EDTA tubes by collaborating institutions according to the institutions' own protocols. Collaborator samples were shipped for TCRbeta analysis as frozen whole blood, isolated PBMCs, or DNA extracted from either sample type. Overall results and qualifications from the work: The amount of clinical and demographic metadata varied by source and participant and was provided uncurated.

TCRbeta CDR3 regions were amplified from genomic DNA using the immunoSEQ Assay, a bias-controlled multiplex PCR. The paper's data handling went like this. The number of nucleated cells in each sample was estimated from the amplification of reference gene primers within the assay. Sequence reads were collapsed and filtered to measure the absolute abundance of every unique TCRbeta CDR3 rearrangement. For each sample, productive Simpson clonality was calculated by taking the square root of Simpson's diversity index across productive rearrangements. TCRdb obtained this table from immuneACCESS and retained in-frame rearrangements with V and J assigned. These tables miss some clones; where compared with another copy, unresolved V genes account for less than half of the shortfall, and the remainder is unexplained. Clonal size and the V and J genes are those of that table, whereas D and trimming came from the DNA. The sample table lists 200,000 to 250,000 clones, about 86% of them with a count of one. The top ten hold roughly 10% of the sample.

This TCR derives from a woman in her forties or fifties with COVID-19, enrolled during active disease. Sequencing input: peripheral blood.

The CDR3 protein: CASSIKTMVSSNQPQHF. The nucleotide sequence is given as TGTGCCAGTAGTATCAAGACAATGGTAAGTAGCAATCAGCCCCAGCATTTT. This chain joins TRBV19 to TRBJ1-5, with an unclear D gene assignment. V and J are truncated by 3 bases and 0 bases respectively, leaving an intervening sequence of 15 bases. CDR1 LNHDA and CDR2 SQIVND are derived from the germline V gene (reference sequence). The CDR3 starts with the cysteine, ends with the phenylalanine, and has 17 residues. This entry keeps only the CDR3 DNA: 51 bases, framed from base 1.